Included here is one TCR beta chain sequence, with context. This entry is derived from a study of blood T cell repertoires in COVID-19. Study summary: Some COVID-19 samples were acute and others convalescent; all came from the United States, Italy and Spain. T cells, B-cell-depleted T cells, or PBMCs provided the cDNA or gDNA that served as material.

This CDR3 spans 13 amino acids. V shed 4 bases and J 5 bases; nucleotides not matched to a gene: 0. Per germline, CDR1 LNHDA and CDR2 SQIVND (reference sequence). How the authors handled the data: Amplified reference gene primers provided the basis for estimating nucleated cell counts. Here immunoSEQ multiplex PCR was the method, and the copy in TCRdb shows in-frame clones only, minus some. That table supplies the V and J calls and clone size; D and trimming were determined from the DNA. The sample consists of some 200,000 clones, around 87% of them appearing once. Sequenced material: peripheral blood. This TCR derives from a man in his forties with active or convalescent COVID-19. This chain joins TRBV19 and TRBJ2-1; 9 bases map to TRBD1. CDR3 protein: CASSRDRDNEQFF. The CDR3, as DNA: TGTGCCAGTAGTAGGGACAGGGACAATGAGCAGTTCTTC. The variable domain in full, with the rest retrieved from reference TRBV19 and TRBJ2-1, is DGGITQSPKYLFRKEGQNVTLSCEQNLNHDAMYWYRQDPGQGLRLIYYSQIVNDFQKGDIAEGYSVSREKKESFPLTVTSAQKNPTAFYLCASSRDRDNEQFFGPGTRLTVL.